This TCR beta chain was found in a study of T cells in localized non-small cell lung cancer. Findings of the study overall: Median around 56 top-100 tumor clones were shared with paired adjacent lung. Higher blood T cell density went with longer overall survival. Uninvolved adjacent lung showed higher T cell clonality than tumor.

This clone was picked up one time. Its antigen remains unknown. Repertoires were generated with immunoSEQ multiplex PCR, while TCRdb's copy carries only in-frame clones and drops some. The table has approximately 37,000 clones, 70% to 90% seen once. Germline assignment: CDR1 SGHRS and CDR2 YFSETQ. V was pared by 0 bases and J by 5 bases, with 9 bases between. The CDR3 totals 14 residues. This TCR derives from a man aged 18 to 49 with stage I lung adenocarcinoma. This sequence joins TRBV5-1 and TRBJ1-5; tentative D call: TRBD1 (5 bases). Sample: peripheral blood, taken before any cancer treatment. The CDR3 coding sequence is TGCGCCAGCAGCTTGGCGGGGGGAGATCAGCCCCAGCATTTT. This translates into CASSLAGGDQPQHF.